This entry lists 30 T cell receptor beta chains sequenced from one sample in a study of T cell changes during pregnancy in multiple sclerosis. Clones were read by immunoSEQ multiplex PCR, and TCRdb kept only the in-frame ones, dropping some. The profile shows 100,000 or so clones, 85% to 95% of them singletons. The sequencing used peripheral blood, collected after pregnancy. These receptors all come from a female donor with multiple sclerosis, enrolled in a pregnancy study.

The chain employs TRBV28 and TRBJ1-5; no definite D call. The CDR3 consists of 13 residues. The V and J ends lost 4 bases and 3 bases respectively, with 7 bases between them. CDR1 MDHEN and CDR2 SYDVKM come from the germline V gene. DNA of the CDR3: TGTGCCAGCAGTTGGGCCGTCAATCAGCCCCAGCATTTT. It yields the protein CASSWAVNQPQHF.

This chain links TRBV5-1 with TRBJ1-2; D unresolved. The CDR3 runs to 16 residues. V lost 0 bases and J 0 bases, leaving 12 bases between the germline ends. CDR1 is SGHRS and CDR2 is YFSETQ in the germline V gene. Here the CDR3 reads CASSLGSGSTNYGYTF. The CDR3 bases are TGCGCCAGCAGCTTGGGGTCGGGGTCCACTAACTATGGCTACACCTTC.

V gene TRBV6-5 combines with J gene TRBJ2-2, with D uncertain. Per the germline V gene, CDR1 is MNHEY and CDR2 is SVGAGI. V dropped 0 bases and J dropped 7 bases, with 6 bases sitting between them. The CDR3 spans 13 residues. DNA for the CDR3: TGTGCCAGCAGTTACTCCCCTCTCGGGGAGCTGTTTTTT. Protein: CASSYSPLGELFF.

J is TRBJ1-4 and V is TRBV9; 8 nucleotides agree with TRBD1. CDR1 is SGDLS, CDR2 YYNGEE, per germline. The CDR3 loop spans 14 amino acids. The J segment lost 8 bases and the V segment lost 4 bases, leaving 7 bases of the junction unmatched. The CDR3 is CASSPGQGREKLFF. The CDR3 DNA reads TGTGCCAGCAGCCCCGGACAGGGTAGGGAAAAACTGTTTTTT.

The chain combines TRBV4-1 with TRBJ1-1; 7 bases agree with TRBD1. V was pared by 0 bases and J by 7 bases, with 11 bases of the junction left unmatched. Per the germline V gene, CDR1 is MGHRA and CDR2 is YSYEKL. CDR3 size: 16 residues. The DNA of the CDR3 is TGCGCCAGCAGCCAAGAACCCCCAACAGGGGTCAGTGAAGCTTTCTTT. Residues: CASSQEPPTGVSEAFF.

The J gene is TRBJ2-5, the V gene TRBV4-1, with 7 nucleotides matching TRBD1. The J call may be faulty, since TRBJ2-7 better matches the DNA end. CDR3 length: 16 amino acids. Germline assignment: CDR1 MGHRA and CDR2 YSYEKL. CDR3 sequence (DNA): TGCGCCAGCAGCCAAGGAGGGTTGGCAGGGGGCTACGAGCAGTACTTC. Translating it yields CASSQGGLAGGYEQYF.

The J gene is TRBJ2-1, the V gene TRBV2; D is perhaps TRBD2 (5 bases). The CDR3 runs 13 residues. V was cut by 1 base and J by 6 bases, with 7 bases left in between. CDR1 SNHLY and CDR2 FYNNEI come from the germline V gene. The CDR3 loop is CASSEGRGNEQFF. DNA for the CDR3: TGTGCCAGCAGTGAAGGTCGGGGCAATGAGCAGTTCTTC.

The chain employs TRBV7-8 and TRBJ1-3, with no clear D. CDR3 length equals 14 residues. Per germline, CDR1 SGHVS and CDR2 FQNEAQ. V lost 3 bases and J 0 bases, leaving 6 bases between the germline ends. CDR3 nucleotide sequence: TGTGCCAGCAGCTTCTCCAGCTCTGGAAACACCATATATTTT. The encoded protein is CASSFSSSGNTIYF.

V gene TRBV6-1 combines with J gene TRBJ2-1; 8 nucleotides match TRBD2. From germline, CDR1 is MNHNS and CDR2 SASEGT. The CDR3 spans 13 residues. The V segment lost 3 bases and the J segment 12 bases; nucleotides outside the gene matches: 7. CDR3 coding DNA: TGTGCCAGCAGTGACGGGGGGGGAAGAGGGCAGTTCTTC. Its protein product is CASSDGGGRGQFF.

The CDR3 region has the DNA TGTGCCAGCAGTTTATTGGGTAGTGTAGGGGGTGACGGCTACACCTTC. Its translation: CASSLLGSVGGDGYTF. This chain links TRBV27 with TRBJ1-2, with D possibly matching TRBD1 (6 bases). V was clipped by 1 base and J by 8 bases, with 20 bases between them. In germline, CDR1 is MNHEY, CDR2 SMNVEV (reference sequence). The CDR3 is 16 amino acids.

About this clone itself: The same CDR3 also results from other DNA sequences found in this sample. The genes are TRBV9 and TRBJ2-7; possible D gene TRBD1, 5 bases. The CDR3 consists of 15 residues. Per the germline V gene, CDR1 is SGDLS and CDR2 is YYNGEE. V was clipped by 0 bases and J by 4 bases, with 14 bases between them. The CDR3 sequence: CASSVGDSPSYEQYF. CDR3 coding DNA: TGTGCCAGCAGCGTAGGAGACAGTCCCTCTTACGAGCAGTACTTC.

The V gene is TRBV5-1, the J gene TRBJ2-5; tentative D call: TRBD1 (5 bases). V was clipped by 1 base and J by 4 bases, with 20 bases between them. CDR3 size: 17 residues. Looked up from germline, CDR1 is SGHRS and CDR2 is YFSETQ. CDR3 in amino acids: CASSLNFGHFSRETQYF. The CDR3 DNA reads TGCGCCAGCAGCTTGAATTTCGGACACTTTTCAAGAGAGACCCAGTACTTC.

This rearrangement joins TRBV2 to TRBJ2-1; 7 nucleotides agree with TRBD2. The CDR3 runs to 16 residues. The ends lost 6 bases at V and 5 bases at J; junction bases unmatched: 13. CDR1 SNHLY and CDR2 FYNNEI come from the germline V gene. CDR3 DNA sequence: TGTGCCAGCAGCAGACCCGCCGGGACTATGAACAATGAGCAGTTCTTC. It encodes CASSRPAGTMNNEQFF.

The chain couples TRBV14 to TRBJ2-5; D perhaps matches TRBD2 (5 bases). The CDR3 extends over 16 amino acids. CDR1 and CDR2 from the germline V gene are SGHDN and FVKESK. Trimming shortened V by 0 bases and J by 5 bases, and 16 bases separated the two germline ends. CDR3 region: CASSQDYTGTWETQYF. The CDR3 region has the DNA TGTGCCAGCAGCCAAGATTATACGGGAACCTGGGAGACCCAGTACTTC.

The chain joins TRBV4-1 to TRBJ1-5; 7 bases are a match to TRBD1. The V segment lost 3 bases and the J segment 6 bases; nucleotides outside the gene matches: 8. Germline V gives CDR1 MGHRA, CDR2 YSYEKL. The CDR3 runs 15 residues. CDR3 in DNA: TGCGCCAGCAGCCAGATCGAGGCAGGGGGTCAGCCCCAGCATTTT. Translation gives CASSQIEAGGQPQHF.

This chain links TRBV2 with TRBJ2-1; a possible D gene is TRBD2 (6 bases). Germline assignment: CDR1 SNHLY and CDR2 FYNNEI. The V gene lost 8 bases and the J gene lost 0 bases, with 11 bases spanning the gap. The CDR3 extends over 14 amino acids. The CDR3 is CASASASSYNEQFF. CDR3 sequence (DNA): TGTGCCAGCGCTAGCGCAAGCTCCTACAATGAGCAGTTCTTC.

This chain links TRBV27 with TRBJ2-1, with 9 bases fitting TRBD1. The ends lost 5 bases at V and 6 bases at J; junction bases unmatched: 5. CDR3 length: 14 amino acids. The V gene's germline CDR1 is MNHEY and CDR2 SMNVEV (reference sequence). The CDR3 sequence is CASSPGQGSNEQFF. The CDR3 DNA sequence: TGTGCCAGCAGTCCCGGACAGGGGAGCAATGAGCAGTTCTTC.

CDR3 sequence (DNA): TGTGCCAGCAGCCCGACGGGGGTAGCGGGAGAGGCCCACGAGCAGTACTTC. As protein: CASSPTGVAGEAHEQYF. V usage is TRBV7-3 and J usage is TRBJ2-7, with 9 bases identical to TRBD2. The V segment lost 5 bases and the J segment 5 bases; nucleotides outside the gene matches: 16. Germline V gene sequence: CDR1 SGHTA, CDR2 FQGTGA. The length of the CDR3 is 17 residues.

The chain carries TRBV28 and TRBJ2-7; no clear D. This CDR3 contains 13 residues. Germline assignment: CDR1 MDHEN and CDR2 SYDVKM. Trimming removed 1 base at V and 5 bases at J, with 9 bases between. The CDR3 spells CASSLSLSHEQYF. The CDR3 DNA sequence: TGTGCCAGCAGTTTATCACTTTCCCACGAGCAGTACTTC.

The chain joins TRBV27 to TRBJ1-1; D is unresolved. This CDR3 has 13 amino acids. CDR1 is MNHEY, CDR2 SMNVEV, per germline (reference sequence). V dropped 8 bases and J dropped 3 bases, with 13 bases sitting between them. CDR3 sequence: CASGRAGYTEAFF. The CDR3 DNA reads TGTGCCAGCGGAAGAGCGGGCTACACTGAAGCTTTCTTT.

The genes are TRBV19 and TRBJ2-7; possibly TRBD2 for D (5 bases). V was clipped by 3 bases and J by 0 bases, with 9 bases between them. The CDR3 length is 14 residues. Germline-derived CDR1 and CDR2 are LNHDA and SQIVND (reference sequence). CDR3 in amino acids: CASSIVGSSYEQYF. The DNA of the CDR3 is TGTGCCAGTAGTATCGTAGGGAGCTCCTACGAGCAGTACTTC.

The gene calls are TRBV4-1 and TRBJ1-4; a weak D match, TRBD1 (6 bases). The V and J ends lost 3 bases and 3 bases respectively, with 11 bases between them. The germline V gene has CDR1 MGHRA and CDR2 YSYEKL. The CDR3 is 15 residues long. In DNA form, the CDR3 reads TGCGCCAGCAGCCACCCGGGACAAGCTAATGAAAAACTGTTTTTT. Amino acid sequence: CASSHPGQANEKLFF.

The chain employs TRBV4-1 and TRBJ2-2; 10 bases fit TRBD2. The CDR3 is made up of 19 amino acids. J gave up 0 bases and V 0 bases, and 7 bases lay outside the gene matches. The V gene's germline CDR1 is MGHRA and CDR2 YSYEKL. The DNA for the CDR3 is TGCGCCAGCAGCCAAGAAGCGGTAGCGGGAGGCACGAACACCGGGGAGCTGTTTTTT. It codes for CASSQEAVAGGTNTGELFF.

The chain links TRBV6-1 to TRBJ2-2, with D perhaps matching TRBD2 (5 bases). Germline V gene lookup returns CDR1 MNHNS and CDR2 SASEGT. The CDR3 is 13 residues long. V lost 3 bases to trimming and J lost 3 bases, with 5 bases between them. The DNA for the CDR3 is TGTGCCAGCAGTGAGCGGGACACCGGGGAGCTGTTTTTT. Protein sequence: CASSERDTGELFF.

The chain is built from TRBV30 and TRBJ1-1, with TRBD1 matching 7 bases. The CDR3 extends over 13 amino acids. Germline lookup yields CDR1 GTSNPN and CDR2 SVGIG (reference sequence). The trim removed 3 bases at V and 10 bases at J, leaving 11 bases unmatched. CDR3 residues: CAWREGAVLGAFF. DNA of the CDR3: TGTGCCTGGAGGGAGGGGGCCGTACTGGGAGCTTTCTTT.

The CDR3 DNA sequence: TGTGCCATCAGGTCAACAGTTAGCTCCTACAATGAGCAGTTCTTC. It codes for CAIRSTVSSYNEQFF. The J gene is TRBJ2-1, the V gene TRBV10-3; D uncertain. CDR1 and CDR2 (germline): ENHRY, SYGVKD. Trimming removed 6 bases at V and 0 bases at J, with 12 bases between. This CDR3 has 15 residues.

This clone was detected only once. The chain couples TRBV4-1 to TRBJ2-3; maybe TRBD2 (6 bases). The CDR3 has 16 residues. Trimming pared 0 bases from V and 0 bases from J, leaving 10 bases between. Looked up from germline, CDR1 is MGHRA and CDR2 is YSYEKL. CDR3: CASSQEASVSTDTQYF. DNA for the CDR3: TGCGCCAGCAGCCAAGAGGCTAGCGTTAGCACAGATACGCAGTATTTT.

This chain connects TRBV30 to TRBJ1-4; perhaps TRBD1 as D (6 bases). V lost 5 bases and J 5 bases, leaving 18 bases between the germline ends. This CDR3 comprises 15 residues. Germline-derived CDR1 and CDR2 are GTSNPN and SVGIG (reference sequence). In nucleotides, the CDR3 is TGTGCCTGGCAGGGGCCTACAACATCCAATGAAAAACTGTTTTTT. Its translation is CAWQGPTTSNEKLFF.

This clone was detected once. The CDR3 DNA reads as TGTGCCAGTAGTATAGGGACAGGGACCTCCTACGAGCAGTACTTC. Its translation is CASSIGTGTSYEQYF. This rearrangement joins TRBV19 to TRBJ2-7; TRBD1 agrees at 8 bases. The CDR3 is 15 residues long. The germline V gene encodes CDR1 LNHDA and CDR2 SQIVND (reference sequence). Trimming removed 1 base from V and 0 bases from J; junction bases left unmatched: 2.

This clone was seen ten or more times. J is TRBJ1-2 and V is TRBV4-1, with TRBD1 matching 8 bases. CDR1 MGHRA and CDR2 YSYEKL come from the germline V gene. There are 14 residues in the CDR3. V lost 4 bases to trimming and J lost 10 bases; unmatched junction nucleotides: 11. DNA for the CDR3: TGCGCCAGCAGCCGATTGACAGGGGATCTTTCCTACACCTTC. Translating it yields CASSRLTGDLSYTF.